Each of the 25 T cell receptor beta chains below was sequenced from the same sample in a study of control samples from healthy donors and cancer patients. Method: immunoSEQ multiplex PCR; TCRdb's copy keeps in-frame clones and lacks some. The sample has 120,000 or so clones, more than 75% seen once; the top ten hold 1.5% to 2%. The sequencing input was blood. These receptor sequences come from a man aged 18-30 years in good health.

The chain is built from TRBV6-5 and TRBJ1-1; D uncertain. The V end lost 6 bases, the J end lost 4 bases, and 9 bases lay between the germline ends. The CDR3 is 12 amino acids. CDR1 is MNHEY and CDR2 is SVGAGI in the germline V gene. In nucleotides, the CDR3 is TGTGCCAGCAGGTCTTTCGGCACTGAAGCTTTCTTT. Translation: CASRSFGTEAFF.

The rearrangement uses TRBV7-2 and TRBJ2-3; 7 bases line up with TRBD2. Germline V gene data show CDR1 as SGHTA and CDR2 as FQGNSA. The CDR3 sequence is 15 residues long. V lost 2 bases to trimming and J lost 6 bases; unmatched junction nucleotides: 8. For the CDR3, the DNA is TGTGCCAGCAGCTTAACCGGGAGGCCCCCCGATACGCAGTATTTT. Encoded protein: CASSLTGRPPDTQYF.

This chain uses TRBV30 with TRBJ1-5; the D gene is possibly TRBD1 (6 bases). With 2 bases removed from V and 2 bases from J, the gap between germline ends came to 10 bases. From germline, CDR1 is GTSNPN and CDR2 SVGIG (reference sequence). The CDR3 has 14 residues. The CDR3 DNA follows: TGTGCCTGGAGTAAACCAGGGGGCAATCAGCCCCAGCATTTT. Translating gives CAWSKPGGNQPQHF.

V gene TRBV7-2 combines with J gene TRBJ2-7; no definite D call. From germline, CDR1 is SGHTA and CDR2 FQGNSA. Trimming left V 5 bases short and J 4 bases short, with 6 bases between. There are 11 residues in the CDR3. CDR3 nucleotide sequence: TGTGCCAGCAGCGCAGAGTACGAGCAGTACTTC. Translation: CASSAEYEQYF.

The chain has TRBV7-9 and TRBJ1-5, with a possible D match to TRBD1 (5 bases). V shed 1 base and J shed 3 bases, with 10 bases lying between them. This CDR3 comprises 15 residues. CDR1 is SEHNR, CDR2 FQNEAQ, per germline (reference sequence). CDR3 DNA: TGTGCCAGCAGCTTAGGGACACTTTCCAATCAGCCCCAGCATTTT. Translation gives CASSLGTLSNQPQHF.

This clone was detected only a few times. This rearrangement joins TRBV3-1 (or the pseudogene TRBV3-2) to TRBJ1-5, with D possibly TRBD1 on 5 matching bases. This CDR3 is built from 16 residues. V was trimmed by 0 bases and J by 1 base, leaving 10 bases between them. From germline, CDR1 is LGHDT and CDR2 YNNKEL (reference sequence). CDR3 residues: CASSQDAGLSNQPQHF. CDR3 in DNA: TGTGCCAGCAGCCAAGATGCGGGACTGAGCAATCAGCCCCAGCATTTT.

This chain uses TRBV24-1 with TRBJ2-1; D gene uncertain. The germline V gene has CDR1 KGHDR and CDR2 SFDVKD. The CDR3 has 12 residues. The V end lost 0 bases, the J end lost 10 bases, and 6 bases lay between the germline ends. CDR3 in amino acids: CATSDLRREQFF. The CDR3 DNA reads TGTGCCACCAGTGATTTGCGCCGGGAGCAGTTCTTC.

CDR3 DNA: TGTGCCAGCAGCTTAGCCGGGACAGGCCTACTCTACGAGCAGTACTTC. Amino acids: CASSLAGTGLLYEQYF. The rearrangement links TRBV11-2 to TRBJ2-7; TRBD1 matches 8 bases. The CDR3 is 16 amino acids. The junction had 8 bases not matched to a gene; V was cut back by 1 base and J by 3 bases. In germline, CDR1 is SGHAT, CDR2 FQNNGV.

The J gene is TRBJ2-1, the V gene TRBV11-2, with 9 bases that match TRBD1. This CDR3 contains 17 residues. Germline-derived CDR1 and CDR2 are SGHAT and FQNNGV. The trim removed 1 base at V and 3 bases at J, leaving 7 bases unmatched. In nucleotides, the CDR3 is TGTGCCAGCAGCTTAGGAAAAGGGACAGGGTTCTACAATGAGCAGTTCTTC. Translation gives CASSLGKGTGFYNEQFF.

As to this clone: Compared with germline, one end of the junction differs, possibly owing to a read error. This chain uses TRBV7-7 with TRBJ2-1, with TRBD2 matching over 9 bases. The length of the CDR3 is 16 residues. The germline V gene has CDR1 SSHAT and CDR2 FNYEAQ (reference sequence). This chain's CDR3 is CASSPHRSGGLNEQFF. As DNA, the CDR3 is TGTGCTAGCAGCCCACACAGGAGCGGGGGGTTGAATGAGCAGTTCTTC. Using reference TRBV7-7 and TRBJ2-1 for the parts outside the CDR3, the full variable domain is GAGVSQSPRYKVTKRGQDVTLRCDPISSHATLYWYQQALGQGPEFLTYFNYEAQPDKSGLPSDRFSAERPEGSISTLTIQRTEQRDSAMYRCASSPHRSGGLNEQFFGPGTRLTVL.

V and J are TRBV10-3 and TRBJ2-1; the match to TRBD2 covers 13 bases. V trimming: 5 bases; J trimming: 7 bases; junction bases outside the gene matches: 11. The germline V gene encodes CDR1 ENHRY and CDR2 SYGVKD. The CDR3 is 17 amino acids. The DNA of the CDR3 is TGTGCCATCAGTCCAGAACCGGGACTAGCGGGACAAAATGAGCAGTTCTTC. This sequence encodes CAISPEPGLAGQNEQFF.

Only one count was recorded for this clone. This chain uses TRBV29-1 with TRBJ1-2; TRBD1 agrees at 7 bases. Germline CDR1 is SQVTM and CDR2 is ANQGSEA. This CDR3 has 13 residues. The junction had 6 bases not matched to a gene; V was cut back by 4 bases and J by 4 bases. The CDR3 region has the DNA TGCAGCGTTGTGCAGGGGGGGGGCTATGGCTACACCTTC. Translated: CSVVQGGGYGYTF.

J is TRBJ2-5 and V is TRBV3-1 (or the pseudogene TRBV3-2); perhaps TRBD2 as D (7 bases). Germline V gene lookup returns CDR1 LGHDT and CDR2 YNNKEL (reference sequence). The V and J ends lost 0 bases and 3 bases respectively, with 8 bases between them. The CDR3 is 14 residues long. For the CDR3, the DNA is TGTGCCAGCAGCCAAGAAGGGGGGGAAGAGACCCAGTACTTC. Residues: CASSQEGGEETQYF.

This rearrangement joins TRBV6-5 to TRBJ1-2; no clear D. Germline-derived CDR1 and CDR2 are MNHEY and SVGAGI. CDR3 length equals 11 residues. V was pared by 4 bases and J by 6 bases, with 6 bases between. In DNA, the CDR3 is TGTGCCAGCAGTTGGAAAAATGGCTACACCTTC. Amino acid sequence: CASSWKNGYTF.

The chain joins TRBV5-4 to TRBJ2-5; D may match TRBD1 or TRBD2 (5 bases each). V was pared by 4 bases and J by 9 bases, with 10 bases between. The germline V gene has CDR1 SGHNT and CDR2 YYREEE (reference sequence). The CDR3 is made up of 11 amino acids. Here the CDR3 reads CASSLGVAQYF. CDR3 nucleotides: TGTGCCAGCAGCCTGGGGGTGGCCCAGTACTTC. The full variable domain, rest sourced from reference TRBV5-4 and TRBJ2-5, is ETGVTQSPTHLIKTRGQQVTLRCSSQSGHNTVSWYQQALGQGPQFIFQYYREEENGRGNFPPRFSGLQFPNYSSELNVNALELDDSALYLCASSLGVAQYFGPGTRLLVL.

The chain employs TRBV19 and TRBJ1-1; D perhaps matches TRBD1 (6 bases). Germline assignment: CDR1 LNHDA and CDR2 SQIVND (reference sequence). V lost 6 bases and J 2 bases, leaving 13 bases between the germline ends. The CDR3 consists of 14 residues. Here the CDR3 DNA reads TGTGCCAGTAGCCCAAGGACAGACAACACTGAAGCTTTCTTT. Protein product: CASSPRTDNTEAFF. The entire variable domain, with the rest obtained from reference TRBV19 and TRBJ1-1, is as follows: DGGITQSPKYLFRKEGQNVTLSCEQNLNHDAMYWYRQDPGQGLRLIYYSQIVNDFQKGDIAEGYSVSREKKESFPLTVTSAQKNPTAFYLCASSPRTDNTEAFFGQGTRLTVV.

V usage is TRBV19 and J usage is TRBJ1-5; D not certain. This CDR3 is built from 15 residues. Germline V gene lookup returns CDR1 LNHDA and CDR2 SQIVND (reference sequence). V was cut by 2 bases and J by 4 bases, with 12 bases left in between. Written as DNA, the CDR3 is TGTGCCAGTAGTATAAACCCGAATCCGAATCAGCCCCAGCATTTT. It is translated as CASSINPNPNQPQHF.

The CDR3 loop reads CASTLGQGPSSGNTIYF. Here the CDR3 DNA reads TGCGCCAGCACCCTGGGACAGGGGCCGAGCTCTGGAAACACCATATATTTT. The chain uses TRBV10-2 and TRBJ1-3; 10 bases map to TRBD1. CDR1 and CDR2 from the germline V gene are WSHSY and SAAADI. The CDR3 consists of 17 residues. The trim removed 7 bases at V and 0 bases at J, leaving 9 bases unmatched.

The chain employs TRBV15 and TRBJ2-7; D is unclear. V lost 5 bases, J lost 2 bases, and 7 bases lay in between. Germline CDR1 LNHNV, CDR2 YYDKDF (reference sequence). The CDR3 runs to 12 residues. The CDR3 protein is CATSRVTYEQYF. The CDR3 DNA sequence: TGTGCCACCAGCCGGGTAACCTACGAGCAGTACTTC.

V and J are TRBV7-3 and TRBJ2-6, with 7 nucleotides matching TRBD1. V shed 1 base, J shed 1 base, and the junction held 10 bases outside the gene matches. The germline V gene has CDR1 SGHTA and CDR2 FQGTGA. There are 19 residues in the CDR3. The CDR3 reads CASSLISVPTGSGANVLTF. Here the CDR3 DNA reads TGTGCCAGCAGCTTAATATCGGTGCCGACAGGGTCTGGGGCCAACGTCCTGACTTTC.

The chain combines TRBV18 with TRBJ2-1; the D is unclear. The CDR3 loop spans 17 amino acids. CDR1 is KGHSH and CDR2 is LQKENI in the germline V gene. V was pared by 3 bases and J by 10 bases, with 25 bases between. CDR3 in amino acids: CASSPLIGDPEQIEQFF. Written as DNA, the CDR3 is TGTGCCAGCTCACCTTTGATAGGAGACCCGGAACAGATAGAGCAGTTCTTC.

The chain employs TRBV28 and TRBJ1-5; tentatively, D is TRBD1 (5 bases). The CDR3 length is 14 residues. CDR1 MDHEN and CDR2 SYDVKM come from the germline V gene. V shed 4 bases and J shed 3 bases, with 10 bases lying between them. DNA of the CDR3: TGTGCCAGCAGTTCAATAGGGGACAATCAGCCCCAGCATTTT. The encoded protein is CASSSIGDNQPQHF. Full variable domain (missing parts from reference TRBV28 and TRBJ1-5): DVKVTQSSRYLVKRTGEKVFLECVQDMDHENMFWYRQDPGLGLRLIYFSYDVKMKEKGDIPEGYSVSREKKERFSLILESASTNQTSMYLCASSSIGDNQPQHFGDGTRLSIL.

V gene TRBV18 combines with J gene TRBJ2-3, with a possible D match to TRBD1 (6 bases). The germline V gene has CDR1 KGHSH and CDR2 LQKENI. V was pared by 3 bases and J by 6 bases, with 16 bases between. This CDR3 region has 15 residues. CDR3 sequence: CASSPGQGSSDTQYF. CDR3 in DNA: TGTGCCAGCTCACCCGGGCAGGGGAGTTCGGATACGCAGTATTTT.

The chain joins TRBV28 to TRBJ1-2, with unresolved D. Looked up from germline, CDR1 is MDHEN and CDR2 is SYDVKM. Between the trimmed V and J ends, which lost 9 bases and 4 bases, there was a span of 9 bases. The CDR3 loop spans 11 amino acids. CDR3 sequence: CASAGIYGYTF. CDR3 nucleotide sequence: TGTGCCAGTGCGGGTATCTATGGCTACACCTTC.

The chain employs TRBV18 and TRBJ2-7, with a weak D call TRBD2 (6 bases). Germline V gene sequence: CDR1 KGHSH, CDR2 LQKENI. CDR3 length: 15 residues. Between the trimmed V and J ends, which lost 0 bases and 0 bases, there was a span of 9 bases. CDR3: CASSPPAGSSYEQYF. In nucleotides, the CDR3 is TGTGCCAGCTCACCACCGGCGGGAAGCTCCTACGAGCAGTACTTC.